A selection of T cell receptor beta chains follows, all from one sample in a study of T cells after yellow fever vaccination. TCRdb passed the 5' RACE reads through MiXCR, listing each CDR3 protein once. This sample has some 600,000 distinct CDR3 sequences, with 17% found just once. Sequenced here: PBMCs, sampled 5 days after the first yellow fever vaccination. All receptors come from a man younger than 35 who received the YFV17D yellow fever vaccine. CDR3s include the opening cysteine and the closing phenylalanine or tryptophan. The D gene is left open where the match is weak. Not all rows give a size; the values are once, few, many and, for expanded clones, a class.

clone_size: many; j_call: TRBJ2-1; v_call: TRBV24-1; d_call: TRBD1; cdr3_nt: TGTGCCACCAGTGACCCGGGACAGGGAAACAATGAGCAGTTCTTC; cdr3_aa: CATSDPGQGNNEQFF
clone_size: .; j_call: TRBJ2-6; v_call: TRBV7-8; d_call: .; cdr3_nt: TGTGCCAGCAGCTTAGGAGGACTAACTGGGGCCAACGTCCTGACTTTC; cdr3_aa: CASSLGGLTGANVLTF
clone_size: few; j_call: TRBJ1-2; v_call: TRBV2; d_call: .; cdr3_nt: TGTGCCAGCAGTGGGGAGAGAAACTATGGCTACACCTTC; cdr3_aa: CASSGERNYGYTF
clone_size: .; j_call: TRBJ2-5; v_call: TRBV9; d_call: .; cdr3_nt: TGTGCCAGCAGCGTATGGCATTTACAAGAGACCCAGTACTTC; cdr3_aa: CASSVWHLQETQYF
clone_size: .; j_call: TRBJ2-1; v_call: TRBV20-1; d_call: TRBD2; cdr3_nt: TGCAGTGGTTTAGCGGGGGGAAACAATGAGCAGTTCTTC; cdr3_aa: CSGLAGGNNEQFF
clone_size: few; j_call: TRBJ2-5; v_call: TRBV29-1; d_call: TRBD1; cdr3_nt: TGCAGCGCCGAGTCACAGGGGGCGGGAGAGACCCAGTACTTC; cdr3_aa: CSAESQGAGETQYF
clone_size: .; j_call: TRBJ2-6; v_call: TRBV27; d_call: TRBD1; cdr3_nt: TGTGCCAGCAGTCACAGGGGTTTGTCTGGGGCCAACGTCCTGACTTTC; cdr3_aa: CASSHRGLSGANVLTF
clone_size: .; j_call: TRBJ2-2; v_call: TRBV5-1; d_call: .; cdr3_nt: TGCGCCAGCAGCTTATCGCAGGTGGACACCGGGGAGCTGTTTTTT; cdr3_aa: CASSLSQVDTGELFF
clone_size: .; j_call: TRBJ1-5; v_call: TRBV2; d_call: .; cdr3_nt: TGTGCCAGCAGTGAACGGACGGTGGATCAGCCCCAGCATTTT; cdr3_aa: CASSERTVDQPQHF
clone_size: .; j_call: TRBJ2-5; v_call: TRBV7-6; d_call: TRBD2; cdr3_nt: TGTGCCAGCAGCCTCGGGGGGGCGCTGGAGACCCAGTACTTC; cdr3_aa: CASSLGGALETQYF
clone_size: few; j_call: TRBJ2-3; v_call: TRBV9; d_call: .; cdr3_nt: TGTGCCAGCAGCATCATGGAGGCGGGGAACACAGATACGCAGTATTTT; cdr3_aa: CASSIMEAGNTDTQYF
clone_size: .; j_call: TRBJ1-1; v_call: TRBV4-1; d_call: .; cdr3_nt: TGCGCCAGCAGCCGCACAGGGATCATGAACACTGAAGCTTTCTTT; cdr3_aa: CASSRTGIMNTEAFF
clone_size: few; j_call: TRBJ1-1; v_call: TRBV7-9; d_call: .; cdr3_nt: TGTGCCAGCAGCCTACGTTCAGGGGAGGCGAGGACTGAAGCTTTCTTT; cdr3_aa: CASSLRSGEARTEAFF
clone_size: .; j_call: TRBJ2-4; v_call: TRBV4-3; d_call: .; cdr3_nt: TGCGCCAGCAGCCAAGGTCCGGAAAACATTCAGTACTTC; cdr3_aa: CASSQGPENIQYF
clone_size: .; j_call: TRBJ1-2; v_call: TRBV6-2/TRBV6-3; d_call: .; cdr3_nt: TGTGCCAGCAGAAATATTGTGAGGGGAGGTGGCAACTATGGCTACACCTTC; cdr3_aa: CASRNIVRGGGNYGYTF
clone_size: .; j_call: TRBJ2-7; v_call: TRBV30; d_call: .; cdr3_nt: TGTGCCTGGAGTGTTATGAGCTCCTACGAGCAGTACTTC; cdr3_aa: CAWSVMSSYEQYF
clone_size: many; j_call: TRBJ1-4; v_call: TRBV12-3/TRBV12-4; d_call: .; cdr3_nt: TGTGCCAGCAGTCCCCGGGGGGGAGAAAAACTGTTTTTT; cdr3_aa: CASSPRGGEKLFF
clone_size: .; j_call: TRBJ1-4; v_call: TRBV11-2; d_call: .; cdr3_nt: TGTGCCAGCAGGCGGCTTGGCGAAAAACTGTTTTTT; cdr3_aa: CASRRLGEKLFF
clone_size: .; j_call: TRBJ2-2; v_call: TRBV11-2; d_call: .; cdr3_nt: TGTGCCAGCAGCTTAGATGGGGGGAGAACCGGGGAGCTGTTTTTT; cdr3_aa: CASSLDGGRTGELFF
clone_size: few; j_call: TRBJ2-5; v_call: TRBV14; d_call: TRBD1; cdr3_nt: TGTGCCAGCAGCCAAGATTCCGGCAGGGGGCGAGGGACCCAGTACTTC; cdr3_aa: CASSQDSGRGRGTQYF
clone_size: few; j_call: TRBJ1-2; v_call: TRBV5-5; d_call: TRBD1; cdr3_nt: TGTGCCAGCAGCTCAGTGGGACAGGGTCAATATGGCTACACCTTC; cdr3_aa: CASSSVGQGQYGYTF
clone_size: .; j_call: TRBJ1-5; v_call: TRBV7-2; d_call: .; cdr3_nt: TGTGCCAGCAGCTTAGATTTAAGTTTAGGTCAGCCCCAGCATTTT; cdr3_aa: CASSLDLSLGQPQHF
clone_size: .; j_call: TRBJ1-2; v_call: TRBV19; d_call: .; cdr3_nt: TGTGCCAGTAGTATTCTTGCTAACTATGGCTACACCTTC; cdr3_aa: CASSILANYGYTF
clone_size: .; j_call: TRBJ2-3; v_call: TRBV2; d_call: .; cdr3_nt: TGTGCCTGTCCCCATATTGGAGGTACGCAGTATTTT; cdr3_aa: CACPHIGGTQYF
clone_size: .; j_call: TRBJ1-4; v_call: TRBV19; d_call: .; cdr3_nt: TGTGCCAGTAGTATATCCGGCGGGGAAAAACTGTTTTTT; cdr3_aa: CASSISGGEKLFF
clone_size: .; j_call: TRBJ2-2; v_call: TRBV20-1; d_call: TRBD2; cdr3_nt: TGCAGTGCTACCCTAGCGGGGGTTGACTCCGGGGAGCTGTTTTTT; cdr3_aa: CSATLAGVDSGELFF
clone_size: .; j_call: TRBJ2-3; v_call: TRBV11-2; d_call: .; cdr3_nt: TGTGCCAGCCGGAGGTGGCTTTCCACAGATACGCAGTATTTT; cdr3_aa: CASRRWLSTDTQYF
clone_size: few; j_call: TRBJ2-3; v_call: TRBV10-3; d_call: TRBD1; cdr3_nt: TGTGCCATCAGTCCCGGGACAGGGTTTGGCGATACGCAGTATTTT; cdr3_aa: CAISPGTGFGDTQYF
clone_size: few; j_call: TRBJ2-2; v_call: TRBV7-2; d_call: TRBD2; cdr3_nt: TGTGCCAGCAGCACGGGACTAGCGATGCCCACCGGGGAGCTGTTTTTT; cdr3_aa: CASSTGLAMPTGELFF
clone_size: few; j_call: TRBJ1-1; v_call: TRBV9; d_call: .; cdr3_nt: TGTGCCAGCAGCGTGGGAGTCAGCCCTGAAGCTTTCTTT; cdr3_aa: CASSVGVSPEAFF
clone_size: few; j_call: TRBJ2-3; v_call: TRBV30; d_call: .; cdr3_nt: TGTGCCTGGAGTGTCTCTTCTAGCACAGATACGCAGTATTTT; cdr3_aa: CAWSVSSSTDTQYF
clone_size: few; j_call: TRBJ2-1; v_call: TRBV6-5; d_call: TRBD2; cdr3_nt: TGTGCCAGCAGTTACTCGGGAGGGGTCGACAATGAGCAGTTCTTC; cdr3_aa: CASSYSGGVDNEQFF
clone_size: .; j_call: TRBJ1-5; v_call: TRBV4-3; d_call: .; cdr3_nt: TGCGCCAGCAGCCAAGTAAGAATGAGCAATCAGCCCCAGCATTTT; cdr3_aa: CASSQVRMSNQPQHF
clone_size: .; j_call: TRBJ2-3; v_call: TRBV5-6; d_call: .; cdr3_nt: TGTGCCAGCAGCTTCTTTTTGCGGGACGGAGTCGCTTATACGCAGTATTTT; cdr3_aa: CASSFFLRDGVAYTQYF
clone_size: .; j_call: TRBJ2-7; v_call: TRBV29-1; d_call: TRBD1; cdr3_nt: TGCAGCGTTGTCCACCTGGGGGACAGGGGGCACGAGCAGTACTTC; cdr3_aa: CSVVHLGDRGHEQYF
clone_size: .; j_call: TRBJ2-5; v_call: TRBV5-1; d_call: .; cdr3_nt: TGCGCCAGCAGTCAATGGTTTGGGCAAGAGACCCAGTACTTC; cdr3_aa: CASSQWFGQETQYF
clone_size: few; j_call: TRBJ2-7; v_call: TRBV5-1; d_call: .; cdr3_nt: TGCGCCAGCAGAAAATCCGGGACGGAGCCCTACGAGCAGTACTTC; cdr3_aa: CASRKSGTEPYEQYF
clone_size: .; j_call: TRBJ1-2; v_call: TRBV12-3/TRBV12-4; d_call: TRBD1; cdr3_nt: TGTGCCAGCAGTCCGACAGGGGGTTACTATGGCTACACCTTC; cdr3_aa: CASSPTGGYYGYTF
clone_size: .; j_call: TRBJ1-2; v_call: TRBV7-2; d_call: .; cdr3_nt: TGTGCCAGCAGCTTTATTGGGGGCAATTATGGCTACACCTTC; cdr3_aa: CASSFIGGNYGYTF
clone_size: few; j_call: TRBJ1-2; v_call: TRBV18; d_call: .; cdr3_nt: TGTGCCAGCTCACCCCGGGTCGAAGGATATGGCTACACCTTC; cdr3_aa: CASSPRVEGYGYTF
clone_size: .; j_call: TRBJ1-2; v_call: TRBV29-1; d_call: .; cdr3_nt: TGCAGCGTTGGACGGGACTTATTCTATGGCTACACCTTC; cdr3_aa: CSVGRDLFYGYTF
clone_size: few; j_call: TRBJ2-1; v_call: TRBV27; d_call: .; cdr3_nt: TGTGCCAGCAGCCGGCTGGGAGCCAATGAGCAGTTCTTC; cdr3_aa: CASSRLGANEQFF
clone_size: few; j_call: TRBJ2-3; v_call: TRBV5-1; d_call: .; cdr3_nt: TGCGCCAGCAGCTTAATAGGGGTGGGCACAGATACGCAGTATTTT; cdr3_aa: CASSLIGVGTDTQYF
clone_size: .; j_call: TRBJ1-6; v_call: TRBV7-2; d_call: .; cdr3_nt: TGTGCCAGCAGCCTCAGTGATTCACCCCTCCACTTT; cdr3_aa: CASSLSDSPLHF
clone_size: .; j_call: TRBJ2-3; v_call: TRBV7-8; d_call: TRBD2; cdr3_nt: TGTGCCAGCAGCGAACTAGCGGGGGGGCTGACAGATACGCAGTATTTT; cdr3_aa: CASSELAGGLTDTQYF
clone_size: .; j_call: TRBJ1-1; v_call: TRBV7-3; d_call: .; cdr3_nt: TGTGCCAGCAGCTTAGTGGCTGGCAGCACTGAAGCTTTCTTT; cdr3_aa: CASSLVAGSTEAFF
clone_size: many; j_call: TRBJ1-2; v_call: TRBV5-1; d_call: .; cdr3_nt: TGCGCCAGCAGCACAACCGGGACCCCGGGCTACACCTTC; cdr3_aa: CASSTTGTPGYTF
clone_size: few; j_call: TRBJ1-1; v_call: TRBV5-1; d_call: TRBD1; cdr3_nt: TGCGCCAGCAGCTCTCAGGGGGTTTTGAACACTGAAGCTTTCTTT; cdr3_aa: CASSSQGVLNTEAFF
clone_size: few; j_call: TRBJ2-2; v_call: TRBV9; d_call: .; cdr3_nt: TGTGCCAGCAGCGTACGGGCCCAGGCGTTGACCGGGGAGCTGTTTTTT; cdr3_aa: CASSVRAQALTGELFF
clone_size: .; j_call: TRBJ2-3; v_call: TRBV5-1; d_call: .; cdr3_nt: TGCGCCAGCAGCTTGTTAGACCCAGATACGCAGTATTTT; cdr3_aa: CASSLLDPDTQYF
clone_size: .; j_call: TRBJ1-2; v_call: TRBV5-1; d_call: .; cdr3_nt: TGCGCCAGCAGCTTGGGCCGGAAAACAGGGAAAAACTATGGCTACACCTTC; cdr3_aa: CASSLGRKTGKNYGYTF
clone_size: few; j_call: TRBJ1-1; v_call: TRBV30; d_call: .; cdr3_nt: TGTGCCTGGACCCGGGGCAACACTGAAGCTTTCTTT; cdr3_aa: CAWTRGNTEAFF
clone_size: .; j_call: TRBJ1-3; v_call: TRBV20-1; d_call: .; cdr3_nt: TGCAGTGCTAGAGATCAGGCAAGCTCTGGAAACACCATATATTTT; cdr3_aa: CSARDQASSGNTIYF
clone_size: .; j_call: TRBJ2-3; v_call: TRBV4-2; d_call: .; cdr3_nt: TGTGCCAGCAGCCAAGGAACAACCCTAGATACGCAGTATTTT; cdr3_aa: CASSQGTTLDTQYF
clone_size: few; j_call: TRBJ1-1; v_call: TRBV4-1; d_call: .; cdr3_nt: TGCGCCAGCAGCAGCAGGACTGGGCAGCAGAACACTGAAGCTTTCTTT; cdr3_aa: CASSSRTGQQNTEAFF
clone_size: many; j_call: TRBJ2-3; v_call: TRBV4-3; d_call: .; cdr3_nt: TGCGCCAGCAGCCAAGGAGTTGGAGATACGCAGTATTTT; cdr3_aa: CASSQGVGDTQYF
clone_size: few; j_call: TRBJ2-1; v_call: TRBV20-1; d_call: .; cdr3_nt: TGCAGTGCTAGAGATCCCCAGCAGGAGCAGTTCTTC; cdr3_aa: CSARDPQQEQFF
clone_size: few; j_call: TRBJ1-1; v_call: TRBV5-1; d_call: .; cdr3_nt: TGCGCCAGCAGCCCGGTTGAATTCACTGAAGCTTTCTTT; cdr3_aa: CASSPVEFTEAFF
clone_size: few; j_call: TRBJ2-7; v_call: TRBV6-2/TRBV6-3; d_call: .; cdr3_nt: TGTGCCAGCAGTTATGTTGGGGCCTACGAGCAGTACTTC; cdr3_aa: CASSYVGAYEQYF